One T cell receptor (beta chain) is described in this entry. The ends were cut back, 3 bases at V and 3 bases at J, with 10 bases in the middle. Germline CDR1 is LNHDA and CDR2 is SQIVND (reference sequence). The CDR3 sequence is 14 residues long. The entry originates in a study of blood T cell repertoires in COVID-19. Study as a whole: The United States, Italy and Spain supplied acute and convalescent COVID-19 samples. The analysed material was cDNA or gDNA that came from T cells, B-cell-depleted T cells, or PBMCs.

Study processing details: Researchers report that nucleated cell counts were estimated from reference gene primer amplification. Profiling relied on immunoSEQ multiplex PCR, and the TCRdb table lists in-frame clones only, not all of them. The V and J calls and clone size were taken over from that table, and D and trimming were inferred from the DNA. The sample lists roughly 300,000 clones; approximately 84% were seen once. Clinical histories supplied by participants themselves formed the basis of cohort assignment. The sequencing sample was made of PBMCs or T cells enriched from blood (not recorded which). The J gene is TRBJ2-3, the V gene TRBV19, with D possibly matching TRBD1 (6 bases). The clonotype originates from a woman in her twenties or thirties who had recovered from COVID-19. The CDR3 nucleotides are TGTGCCAGTAGTATGCCCAGGGGAACAGATACGCAGTATTTT. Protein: CASSMPRGTDTQYF.